This T cell receptor beta chain is from a study of graft-versus-host responses after intestinal transplantation. Study at large: Recipients had transplants, and these were multivisceral, liver-intestinal, or isolated intestinal. All recipients were given anti-thymocyte globulin induction, and tacrolimus and steroids were then administered for roughly 3 years. Overall study results and limits: GvH clones appeared in recipient marrow, some first in ileum or blood.

Processing released intraepithelial and lamina propria lymphocytes from the graft tissue. This clone appeared once. The antigen remains undetermined. Sequencing used immunoSEQ multiplex PCR; TCRdb keeps in-frame clones, though not all of them. The sample yields 25,000 to 35,000 clones, about 80% seen once. Deletions cut 4 bases from V and 6 bases from J, with 14 bases between. Germline V gene lookup returns CDR1 SGHRS and CDR2 YFSETQ. The CDR3 has 14 amino acids. The sequences come from ileum tissue, collected 98 days after intestinal transplantation. The V and J genes are TRBV5-1 and TRBJ2-1, with a weak D call TRBD1 (5 bases). The TCR comes from a human patient who received an intestinal transplant, so some T cells may come from the graft donor. The CDR3 bases are TGCGCCAGCAGCCACCGGTGGGGCCCCAATGAGCAGTTCTTC. As protein: CASSHRWGPNEQFF.